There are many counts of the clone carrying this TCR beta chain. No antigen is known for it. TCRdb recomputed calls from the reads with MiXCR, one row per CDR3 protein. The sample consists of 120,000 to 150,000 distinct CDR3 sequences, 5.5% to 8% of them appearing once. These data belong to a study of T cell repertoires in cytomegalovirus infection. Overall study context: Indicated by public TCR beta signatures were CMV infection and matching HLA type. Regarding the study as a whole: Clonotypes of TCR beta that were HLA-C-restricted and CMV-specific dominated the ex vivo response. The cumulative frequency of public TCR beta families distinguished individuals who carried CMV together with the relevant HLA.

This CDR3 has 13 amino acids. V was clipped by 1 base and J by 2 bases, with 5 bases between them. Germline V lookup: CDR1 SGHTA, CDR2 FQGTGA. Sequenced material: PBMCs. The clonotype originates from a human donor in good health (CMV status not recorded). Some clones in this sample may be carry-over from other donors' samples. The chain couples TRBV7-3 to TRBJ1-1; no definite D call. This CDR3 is CASSLRYNTEAFF. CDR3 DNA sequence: TGTGCCAGCAGCTTAAGGTACAACACTGAAGCTTTCTTT.